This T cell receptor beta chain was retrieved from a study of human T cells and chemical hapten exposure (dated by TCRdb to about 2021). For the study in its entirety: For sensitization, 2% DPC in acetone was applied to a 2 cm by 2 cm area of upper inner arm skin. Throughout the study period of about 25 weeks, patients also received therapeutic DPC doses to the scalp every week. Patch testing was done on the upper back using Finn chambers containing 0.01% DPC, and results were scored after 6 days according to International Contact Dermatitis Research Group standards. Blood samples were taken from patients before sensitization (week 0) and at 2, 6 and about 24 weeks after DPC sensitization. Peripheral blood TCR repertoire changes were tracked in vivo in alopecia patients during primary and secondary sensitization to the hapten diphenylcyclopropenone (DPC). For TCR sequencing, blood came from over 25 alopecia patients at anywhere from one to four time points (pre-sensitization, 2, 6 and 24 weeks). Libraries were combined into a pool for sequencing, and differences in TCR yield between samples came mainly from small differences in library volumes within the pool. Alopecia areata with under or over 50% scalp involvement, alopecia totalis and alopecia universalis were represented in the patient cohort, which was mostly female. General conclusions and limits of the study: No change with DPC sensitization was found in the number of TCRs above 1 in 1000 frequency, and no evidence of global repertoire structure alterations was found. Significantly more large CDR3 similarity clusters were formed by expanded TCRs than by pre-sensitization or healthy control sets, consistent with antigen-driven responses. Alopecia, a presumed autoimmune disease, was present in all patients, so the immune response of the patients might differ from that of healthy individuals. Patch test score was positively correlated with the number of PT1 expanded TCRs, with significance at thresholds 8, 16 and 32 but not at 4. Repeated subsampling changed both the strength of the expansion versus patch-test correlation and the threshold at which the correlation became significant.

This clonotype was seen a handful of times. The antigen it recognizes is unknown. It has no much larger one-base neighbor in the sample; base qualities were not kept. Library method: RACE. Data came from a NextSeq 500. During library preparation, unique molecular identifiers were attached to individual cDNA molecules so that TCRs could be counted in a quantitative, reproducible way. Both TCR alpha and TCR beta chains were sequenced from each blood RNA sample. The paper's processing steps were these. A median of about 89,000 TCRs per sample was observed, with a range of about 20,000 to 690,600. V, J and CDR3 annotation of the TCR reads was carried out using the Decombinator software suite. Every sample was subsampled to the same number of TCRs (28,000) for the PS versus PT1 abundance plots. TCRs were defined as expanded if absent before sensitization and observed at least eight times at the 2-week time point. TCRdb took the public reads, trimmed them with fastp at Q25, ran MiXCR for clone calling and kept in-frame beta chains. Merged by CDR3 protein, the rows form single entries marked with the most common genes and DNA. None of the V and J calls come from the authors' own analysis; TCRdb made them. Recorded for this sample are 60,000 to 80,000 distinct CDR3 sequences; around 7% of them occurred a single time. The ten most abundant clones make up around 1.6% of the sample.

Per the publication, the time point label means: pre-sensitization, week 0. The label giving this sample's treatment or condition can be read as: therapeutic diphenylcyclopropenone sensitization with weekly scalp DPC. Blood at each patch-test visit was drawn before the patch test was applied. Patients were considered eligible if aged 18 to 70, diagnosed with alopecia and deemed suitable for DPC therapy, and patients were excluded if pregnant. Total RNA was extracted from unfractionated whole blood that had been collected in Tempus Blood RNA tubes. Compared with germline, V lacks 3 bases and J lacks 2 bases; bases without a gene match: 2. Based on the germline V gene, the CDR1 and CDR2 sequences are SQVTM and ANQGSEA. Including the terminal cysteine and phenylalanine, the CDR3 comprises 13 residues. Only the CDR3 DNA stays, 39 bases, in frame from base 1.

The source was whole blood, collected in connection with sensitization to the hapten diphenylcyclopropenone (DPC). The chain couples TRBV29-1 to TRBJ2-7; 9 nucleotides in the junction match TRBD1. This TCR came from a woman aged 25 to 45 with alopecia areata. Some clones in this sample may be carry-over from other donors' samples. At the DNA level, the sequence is TGCAGCGTTGAGACAGGGGGAACCTACGAGCAGTACTTC. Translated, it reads CSVETGGTYEQYF.